The 24 T cell receptor beta chains reported below all come from one sample, sequenced in a study of cytotoxic CD8 clonotypes in ibrutinib-treated CLL. The method was immunoSEQ multiplex PCR; TCRdb's version includes in-frame clones alone and lacks a portion of them. The sample lists fewer than 400,000 clones, around 66% seen once, with roughly 6.3% in the top ten. This specimen was PBMCs, taken after 36 months of ibrutinib treatment. These receptors were collected from a human donor with chronic lymphocytic leukemia.

In its sample, this clone was seen a few times. V usage is TRBV7-9 and J usage is TRBJ2-1; D perhaps matches TRBD1 (5 bases). This CDR3 is 14 amino acids long. V was trimmed by 3 bases and J by 6 bases, leaving 12 bases between them. Germline V gene lookup returns CDR1 SEHNR and CDR2 FQNEAQ (reference sequence). CDR3 residues: CASSFRGGVNEQFF. CDR3 DNA sequence: TGTGCCAGCAGCTTTAGGGGCGGAGTCAATGAGCAGTTCTTC.

J is TRBJ1-1 and V is TRBV5-1; D is possibly TRBD1 (5 bases). The CDR3 runs 14 residues. The germline CDR1 and CDR2 sequences are SGHRS and YFSETQ. V lost 4 bases to trimming and J lost 4 bases, with 14 bases between them. The CDR3 DNA follows: TGCGCCAGCAGCCAGATGACAGTTAGCACTGAAGCTTTCTTT. Its protein product is CASSQMTVSTEAFF. Full variable domain (missing parts from reference TRBV5-1 and TRBJ1-1): KAGVTQTPRYLIKTRGQQVTLSCSPISGHRSVSWYQQTPGQGLQFLFEYFSETQRNKGNFPGRFSGRQFSNSRSEMNVSTLELGDSALYLCASSQMTVSTEAFFGQGTRLTVV.

The chain combines TRBV28 with TRBJ1-5; the D gene is possibly TRBD1 (6 bases). The germline gives CDR1 MDHEN, CDR2 SYDVKM. This CDR3 spans 14 amino acids. The germline V and J ends were trimmed by 5 bases and 5 bases, with 13 bases remaining between them. The DNA of the CDR3 is TGTGCCAGCAGTCCGGGGGGGGGCCATCAGCCCCAGCATTTT. Its protein product is CASSPGGGHQPQHF.

This clone was seen just once. This chain connects TRBV5-1 to TRBJ1-1; maybe TRBD1 (5 bases). Trimming removed 1 base from V and 1 base from J, with 14 bases in between. The CDR3 contains 16 residues. In germline, CDR1 is SGHRS, CDR2 YFSETQ. CDR3 region: CASSLTGQGPNTEAFF. In DNA, the CDR3 is TGCGCCAGCAGCTTGACTGGGCAGGGACCGAACACTGAAGCTTTCTTT.

This chain links TRBV7-9 with TRBJ2-1; unclear D gene. V was trimmed by 3 bases and J by 10 bases, leaving 4 bases between them. CDR1 is SEHNR and CDR2 is FQNEAQ in the germline V gene (reference sequence). The CDR3 runs to 10 residues. CDR3 loop: CASSLSEQFF. The CDR3 DNA follows: TGTGCCAGCAGCTTGTCCGAGCAGTTCTTC.

The chain employs TRBV7-2 and TRBJ2-1; TRBD2 matches at 14 bases. CDR3 size: 15 residues. V shed 5 bases, J shed 4 bases, and the junction held 1 base outside the gene matches. Germline values: CDR1 SGHTA, CDR2 FQGNSA. The CDR3 region has the DNA TGTGCCAGCAGCAGACTAGCGGGAGGGTACAATGAGCAGTTCTTC. It translates to CASSRLAGGYNEQFF.

This clone was recorded only once. The V call is TRBV15, the J call TRBJ1-6; D is unresolved. Germline CDR1 is LNHNV and CDR2 is YYDKDF (reference sequence). The V and J ends lost 3 bases and 0 bases respectively, with 12 bases between them. The CDR3 totals 17 residues. The CDR3 here is CATSRGFGVSYNSPLHF. In nucleotides, the CDR3 is TGTGCCACCAGCAGGGGGTTCGGGGTCTCCTATAATTCACCCCTCCACTTT.

V gene TRBV28 combines with J gene TRBJ2-1; D may be TRBD2 (6 bases). CDR1 MDHEN and CDR2 SYDVKM come from the germline V gene. V lost 3 bases, J lost 8 bases, and 14 bases lay in between. CDR3 length: 14 residues. The DNA of the CDR3 is TGTGCCAGCAGTTTCACCCCAGCTAGCGATGAGCAGTTCTTC. It encodes CASSFTPASDEQFF.

The chain couples TRBV20-1 to TRBJ2-7; D is undetermined. Trimming removed 3 bases at V and 0 bases at J, with 3 bases between. The germline gives CDR1 DFQATT, CDR2 SNEGSKA (reference sequence). This CDR3 region has 11 residues. The CDR3 sequence: CSARHSYEQYF. CDR3 coding DNA: TGCAGTGCTAGGCACTCCTACGAGCAGTACTTC.

The chain employs TRBV25-1 and TRBJ1-2; no firm D call. V lost 0 bases, J lost 4 bases, and 6 bases lay in between. The CDR3 extends over 13 amino acids. The germline CDR1 and CDR2 sequences are MGHDK and SYGVNS. CDR3 loop: CASSEYNGYGYTF. The CDR3, as DNA: TGTGCCAGCAGTGAATACAACGGCTATGGCTACACCTTC.

This chain links TRBV14 with TRBJ1-2; 7 positions agree with TRBD1. V lost 5 bases and J lost 6; bases outside the gene matches: 9. Germline CDR1 reads SGHDN; CDR2 reads FVKESK. The CDR3 length is 14 residues. The DNA for the CDR3 is TGTGCCAGCAGCAAGACAGGGTATGGCCATGGCTACACCTTC. Protein sequence: CASSKTGYGHGYTF.

The chain has TRBV5-4 and TRBJ2-2; the match to TRBD1 covers 8 bases. The CDR3 covers 15 residues. Germline V gene lookup returns CDR1 SGHNT and CDR2 YYREEE (reference sequence). J lost 6 bases, V lost 4 bases, and 8 bases had no gene match. In nucleotides, the CDR3 is TGTGCCAGCAGCGCTATACACAGGGGGTCCGGGGAGCTGTTTTTT. Translated: CASSAIHRGSGELFF.

The count of this clone is one. The chain joins TRBV4-1 to TRBJ1-2; no definite D call. Germline V lookup: CDR1 MGHRA, CDR2 YSYEKL. The CDR3 sequence is 14 residues long. The germline V and J ends were trimmed by 1 base and 8 bases, with 14 bases remaining between them. DNA for the CDR3: TGCGCCAGCAGCCAAGTGGCTACGGCGGGAGGCTACACCTTC. Translated, it gives CASSQVATAGGYTF.

Remarks on this clone: A junction end diverges from the germline sequence, so it may reflect a read error. V and J are TRBV5-8 and TRBJ2-7; D could derive from TRBD1 or TRBD2 (5 bases each). CDR1 SGHTS and CDR2 YDEGEE come from the germline V gene. The length of the CDR3 is 16 residues. CDR3 protein: CASSLGSPGALLGFRF. The CDR3 DNA reads as TGTGCCAGCAGCTTGGGTTCTCCCGGGGCCCTCCTAGGCTTCCGCTTC.

This clone came up a few times. The chain has TRBV15 and TRBJ1-5; a weak D match, TRBD1 (6 bases). Germline V gene data show CDR1 as LNHNV and CDR2 as YYDKDF (reference sequence). This CDR3 comprises 18 residues. Trimming stripped 0 bases from V and 3 bases from J, with 18 bases between. This CDR3 reads CATSRDRGIREVNQPQHF. The CDR3 nucleotides read TGTGCCACCAGCAGAGATAGGGGGATACGGGAGGTCAATCAGCCCCAGCATTTT.

The chain employs TRBV4-3 and TRBJ2-7, with 12 bases matching TRBD2. V dropped 4 bases and J dropped 5; count of bases not matched to a gene: 3. The CDR3 has 14 amino acids. Germline V gene data show CDR1 as LGHNA and CDR2 as YSLEER. CDR3 residues: CASSPGLAGNEQYF. CDR3 in DNA: TGCGCCAGCAGCCCCGGACTAGCGGGAAACGAGCAGTACTTC.

The V and J genes are TRBV5-1 and TRBJ2-3; weak D call: TRBD2 (5 bases). The CDR3 has 16 amino acids. Germline lookup yields CDR1 SGHRS and CDR2 YFSETQ. The V and J ends lost 0 bases and 2 bases respectively, with 13 bases between them. The CDR3 DNA reads as TGCGCCAGCAGCTTGGTTGCGGGTGCGCACACAGATACGCAGTATTTT. The encoded protein is CASSLVAGAHTDTQYF.

The rearrangement joins TRBV11-2 to TRBJ1-2; TRBD1 matches 9 bases. J was trimmed by 4 bases and V by 1 base; bases with no gene match: 4. This CDR3 is built from 15 residues. Germline assignment: CDR1 SGHAT and CDR2 FQNNGV. CDR3 sequence reads: CASSLGGQGGYGYTF. CDR3 DNA: TGTGCCAGCAGCTTAGGGGGACAGGGCGGCTATGGCTACACCTTC.

The chain couples TRBV5-1 to TRBJ2-5; D is undetermined. Germline CDR1 SGHRS, CDR2 YFSETQ. The CDR3 covers 12 residues. The V and J ends lost 0 bases and 5 bases respectively, with 5 bases between them. CDR3 residues: CASSLVFETQYF. The CDR3 coding sequence is TGCGCCAGCAGCTTGGTTTTCGAGACCCAGTACTTC.

V usage is TRBV7-2 and J usage is TRBJ2-3; 9 bases map to TRBD2. Trimming removed 2 bases from V and 3 bases from J; junction bases left unmatched: 3. This CDR3 comprises 15 residues. Looked up from germline, CDR1 is SGHTA and CDR2 is FQGNSA. The CDR3 DNA reads as TGTGCCAGCAGCTTACCCAGCGGGAGGACAGATACGCAGTATTTT. Its translation is CASSLPSGRTDTQYF.

Here the CDR3 reads CASSQGNTPTQYF. The CDR3 DNA follows: TGTGCCAGCAGCCAGGGGAACACCCCAACGCAGTATTTT. J is TRBJ2-3 and V is TRBV4-2; D is unresolved. CDR1 is LGHNA and CDR2 is YNFKEQ in the germline V gene. Trimming removed 3 bases at V and 9 bases at J, with 13 bases between. The CDR3 length is 13 residues.

The chain recombines TRBV25-1 with TRBJ1-5, with D hard to call. V shed 1 base and J shed 0 bases, with 4 bases lying between them. The CDR3 length is 14 residues. From germline, CDR1 is MGHDK and CDR2 SYGVNS. CDR3 loop: CASSELASNQPQHF. CDR3 coding DNA: TGTGCCAGCAGTGAATTGGCTAGCAATCAGCCCCAGCATTTT.

V gene TRBV7-2 combines with J gene TRBJ2-6; TRBD1 agrees at 12 bases. Germline trimming cut 4 bases from V and 3 bases from J; bases unmatched to any gene: 4. The germline V gene has CDR1 SGHTA and CDR2 FQGNSA. This CDR3 is built from 17 residues. CDR3: CASSSGTGGGGANVLTF. The CDR3 DNA sequence: TGTGCCAGCAGCTCCGGGACAGGGGGCGGTGGGGCCAACGTCCTGACTTTC. Together with reference TRBV7-2 and TRBJ2-6, the CDR3 gives the full variable domain: GAGVSQSPSNKVTEKGKDVELRCDPISGHTALYWYRQSLGQGLEFLIYFQGNSAPDKSGLPSDRFSAERTGGSVSTLTIQRTQQEDSAVYLCASSSGTGGGGANVLTFGAGSRLTVL.

J is TRBJ2-4 and V is TRBV4-3, with D tentatively TRBD1 (6 bases). V dropped 1 base and J dropped 3 bases, with 10 bases sitting between them. The germline CDR1 and CDR2 sequences are LGHNA and YSLEER. The CDR3 is made up of 15 amino acids. This CDR3 is CASSQVWTDKNIQYF. For the CDR3, the DNA is TGCGCCAGCAGCCAAGTCTGGACAGACAAAAACATTCAGTACTTC.